This T cell receptor beta chain emerged from a study of blood T cells in healthy people across ages. Broader study findings: Comparison with aged donors showed that long-lived donors had more naive CD4+ cells and higher diversity.

Germline V gene lookup returns CDR1 MNHEY and CDR2 SMNVEV (reference sequence). V was shortened by 7 bases and J by 4 bases, with 13 bases between the two germline ends. The CDR3 covers 13 residues. There were healthy Caucasian individuals from Russia, aged roughly 6 to 95, serving as donors. RNA extraction gave at least 5 micrograms of total RNA per sample. For this clonotype: Antigen specificity is unknown.

A J-beta primer mix and a sample-barcoded 5' primer were used in a second PCR of about 7 to 11 cycles. TCRdb reprocessed the 5' RACE reads via MiXCR and lists one record per CDR3 protein. The repertoire holds approximately 810,000 distinct CDR3 sequences, with around 28% as singletons. Sequencing used blood. V is TRBV27 and J is TRBJ1-1, with a possible D match to TRBD1 (5 bases). The clonotype originates from a woman at least 80 years old in good health. The CDR3 region is CASKPRAGTEAFF. DNA of the CDR3: TGTGCCAGCAAACCCAGGGCCGGCACTGAAGCTTTCTTT.